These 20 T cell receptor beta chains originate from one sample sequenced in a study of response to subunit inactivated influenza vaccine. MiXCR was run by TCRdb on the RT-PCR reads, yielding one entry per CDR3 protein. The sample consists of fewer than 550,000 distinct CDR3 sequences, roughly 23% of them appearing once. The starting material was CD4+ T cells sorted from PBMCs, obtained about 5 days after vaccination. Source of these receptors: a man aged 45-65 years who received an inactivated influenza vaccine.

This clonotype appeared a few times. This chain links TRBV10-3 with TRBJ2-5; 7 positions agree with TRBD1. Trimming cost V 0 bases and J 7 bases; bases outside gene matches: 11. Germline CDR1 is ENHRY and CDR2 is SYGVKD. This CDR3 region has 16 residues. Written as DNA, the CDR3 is TGTGCCATCAGTGAGTCGATTGGCAGCGCAGGGGGGACCCAGTACTTC. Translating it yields CAISESIGSAGGTQYF.

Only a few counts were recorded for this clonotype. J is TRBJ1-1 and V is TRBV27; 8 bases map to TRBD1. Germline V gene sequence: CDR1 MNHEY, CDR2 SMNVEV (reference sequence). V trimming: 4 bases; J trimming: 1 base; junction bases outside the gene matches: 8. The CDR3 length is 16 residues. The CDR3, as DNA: TGTGCCAGCAGTTCCTACAGGGGGAGAACGAACACTGAAGCTTTCTTT. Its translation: CASSSYRGRTNTEAFF.

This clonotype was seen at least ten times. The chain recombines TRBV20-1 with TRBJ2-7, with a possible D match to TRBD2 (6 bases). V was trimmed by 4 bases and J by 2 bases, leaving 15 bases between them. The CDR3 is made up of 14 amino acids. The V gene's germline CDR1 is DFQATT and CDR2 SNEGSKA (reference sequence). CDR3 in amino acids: CSATGGASPYEQYF. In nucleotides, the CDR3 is TGCAGTGCTACAGGAGGGGCGAGTCCCTACGAGCAGTACTTC.

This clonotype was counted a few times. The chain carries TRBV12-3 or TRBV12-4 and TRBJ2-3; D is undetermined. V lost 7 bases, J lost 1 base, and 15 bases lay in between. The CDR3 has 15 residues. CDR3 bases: TGTGCCAGCACCTTAGGGAACCCCGGCACAGATACGCAGTATTTT. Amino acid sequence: CASTLGNPGTDTQYF.

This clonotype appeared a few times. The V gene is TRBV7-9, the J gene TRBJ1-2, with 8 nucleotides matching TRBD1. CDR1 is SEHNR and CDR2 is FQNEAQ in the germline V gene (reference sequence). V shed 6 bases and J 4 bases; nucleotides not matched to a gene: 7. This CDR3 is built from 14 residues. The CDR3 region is CASRTDRDFYGYTF. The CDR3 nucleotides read TGTGCCAGCAGAACGGACAGGGACTTCTATGGCTACACCTTC.

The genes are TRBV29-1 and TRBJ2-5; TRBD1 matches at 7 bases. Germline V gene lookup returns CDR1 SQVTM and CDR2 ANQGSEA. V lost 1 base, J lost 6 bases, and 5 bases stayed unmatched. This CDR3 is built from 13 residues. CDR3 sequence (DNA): TGCAGCGTTGAAGCAGACAGGGCCAAGACCCAGTACTTC. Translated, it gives CSVEADRAKTQYF.

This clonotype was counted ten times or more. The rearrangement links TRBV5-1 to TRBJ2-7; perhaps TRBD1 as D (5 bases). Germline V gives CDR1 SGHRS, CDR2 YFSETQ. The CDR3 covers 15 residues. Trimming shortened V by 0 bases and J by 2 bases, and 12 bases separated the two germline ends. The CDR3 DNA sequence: TGCGCCAGCAGCTTGGACAGGCCCTTTACCTACGAGCAGTACTTC. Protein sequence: CASSLDRPFTYEQYF.

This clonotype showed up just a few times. The CDR3 spells CASSSPVLAGGYNEQFF. CDR3 nucleotides: TGTGCCAGCAGTTCACCCGTACTAGCGGGAGGGTACAATGAGCAGTTCTTC. V and J are TRBV12-3 or TRBV12-4 and TRBJ2-1; 13 nucleotides agree with TRBD2. The CDR3 contains 17 residues. V trimming: 4 bases; J trimming: 4 bases; junction bases outside the gene matches: 7.

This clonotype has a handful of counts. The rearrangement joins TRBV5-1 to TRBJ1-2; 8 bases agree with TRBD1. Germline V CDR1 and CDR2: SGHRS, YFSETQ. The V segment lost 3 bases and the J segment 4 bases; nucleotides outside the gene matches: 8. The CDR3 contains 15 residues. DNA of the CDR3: TGCGCCAGCAGCTCTGGACAGGGATTTACCTATGGCTACACCTTC. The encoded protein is CASSSGQGFTYGYTF.

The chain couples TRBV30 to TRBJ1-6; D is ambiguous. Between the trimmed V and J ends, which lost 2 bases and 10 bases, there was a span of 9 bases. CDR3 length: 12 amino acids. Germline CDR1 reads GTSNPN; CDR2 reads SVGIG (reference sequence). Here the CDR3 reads CAWSSPSSPLHF. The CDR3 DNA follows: TGTGCCTGGAGTAGCCCTTCCTCACCCCTCCACTTT.

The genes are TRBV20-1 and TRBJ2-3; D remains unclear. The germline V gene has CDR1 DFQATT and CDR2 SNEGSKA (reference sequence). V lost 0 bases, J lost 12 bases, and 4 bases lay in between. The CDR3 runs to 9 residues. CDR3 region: CSARDLQYF. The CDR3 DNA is TGCAGTGCTAGAGATCTCCAGTATTTT.

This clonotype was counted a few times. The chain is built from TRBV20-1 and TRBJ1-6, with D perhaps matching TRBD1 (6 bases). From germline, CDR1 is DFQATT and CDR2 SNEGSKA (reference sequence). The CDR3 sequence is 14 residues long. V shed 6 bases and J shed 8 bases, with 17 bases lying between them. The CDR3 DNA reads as TGCAGTGCCCACTACCTTGGGGGCGATTCACCCCTCCACTTT. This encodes CSAHYLGGDSPLHF.

CDR3 in amino acids: CSAEGQVQETQYF. In DNA, the CDR3 is TGCAGCGCCGAGGGGCAGGTCCAAGAGACCCAGTACTTC. The rearrangement joins TRBV29-1 to TRBJ2-5; D is tentatively TRBD1 or TRBD2 (5 bases each). Trimming left V 7 bases short and J 1 base short, with 13 bases between. Germline V lookup: CDR1 SQVTM, CDR2 ANQGSEA. CDR3 length equals 13 residues.

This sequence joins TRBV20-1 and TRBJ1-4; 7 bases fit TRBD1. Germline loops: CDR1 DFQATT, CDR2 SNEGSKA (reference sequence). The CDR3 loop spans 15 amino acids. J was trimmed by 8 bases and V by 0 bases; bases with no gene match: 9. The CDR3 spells CSARDRSRGGEKLFF. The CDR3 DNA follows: TGCAGTGCTAGAGATCGGAGCAGGGGGGGAGAAAAACTGTTTTTT.

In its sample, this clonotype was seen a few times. The CDR3 nucleotides read TGTGCCAGCAGTGGTCCCTATTGGACAGGCATGAACACTGAAGCTTTCTTT. Translating gives CASSGPYWTGMNTEAFF. V and J are TRBV12-3 or TRBV12-4 and TRBJ1-1; 7 nucleotides align to TRBD1. V lost 5 bases to trimming and J lost 0 bases; unmatched junction nucleotides: 12. The CDR3 loop spans 17 amino acids.

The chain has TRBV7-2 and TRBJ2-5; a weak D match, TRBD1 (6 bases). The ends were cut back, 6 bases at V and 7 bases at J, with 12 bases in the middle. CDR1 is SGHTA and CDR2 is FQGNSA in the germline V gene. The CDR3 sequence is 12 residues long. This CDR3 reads CASRLTGWTQYF. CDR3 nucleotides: TGTGCCAGCAGGCTCACAGGGTGGACCCAGTACTTC.

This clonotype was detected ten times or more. For the CDR3, the DNA is TGTGCCACCGGACAGGAAACACCCTACGAGCAGTACTTC. It yields the protein CATGQETPYEQYF. The chain couples TRBV15 to TRBJ2-7; TRBD1 matches at 7 bases. Germline-derived CDR1 and CDR2 are LNHNV and YYDKDF (reference sequence). Unmatched junction bases numbered 6, after V lost 8 bases and J lost 2 bases. This CDR3 comprises 13 residues.

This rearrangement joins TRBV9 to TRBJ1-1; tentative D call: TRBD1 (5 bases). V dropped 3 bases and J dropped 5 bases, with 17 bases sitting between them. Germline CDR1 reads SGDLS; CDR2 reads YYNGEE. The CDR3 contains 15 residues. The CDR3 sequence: CASSAGIGRGTEAFF. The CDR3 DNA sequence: TGTGCCAGCAGCGCAGGGATCGGGCGGGGGACTGAAGCTTTCTTT.

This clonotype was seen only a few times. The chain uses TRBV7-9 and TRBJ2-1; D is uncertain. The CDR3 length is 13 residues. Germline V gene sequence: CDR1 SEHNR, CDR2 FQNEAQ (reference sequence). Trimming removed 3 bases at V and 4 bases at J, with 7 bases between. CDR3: CASSFSGYNEQFF. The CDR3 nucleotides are TGTGCCAGCAGCTTTTCAGGTTACAATGAGCAGTTCTTC.

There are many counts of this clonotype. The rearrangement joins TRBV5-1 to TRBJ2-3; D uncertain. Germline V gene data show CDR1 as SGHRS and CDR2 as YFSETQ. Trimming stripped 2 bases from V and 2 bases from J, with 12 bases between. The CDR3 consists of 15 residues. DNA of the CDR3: TGCGCCAGCAGCTTTAAGGGTTCAGTCACAGATACGCAGTATTTT. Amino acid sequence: CASSFKGSVTDTQYF. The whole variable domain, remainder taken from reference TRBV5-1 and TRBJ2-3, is KAGVTQTPRYLIKTRGQQVTLSCSPISGHRSVSWYQQTPGQGLQFLFEYFSETQRNKGNFPGRFSGRQFSNSRSEMNVSTLELGDSALYLCASSFKGSVTDTQYFGPGTRLTVL.